This TCR beta chain emerged from a study of regulatory T cells in long-lasting Graves disease. This clonotype was detected ten times or more. Both iRepertoire HTBI primers and Arm-PCR of CDR3 regions were used to build the TCR beta libraries. TCRdb reprocessed the multiplex PCR reads via MiXCR and lists one record per CDR3 protein. Among 250,000 to 400,000 distinct CDR3 sequences, about a sixth were seen once, and the ten largest hold more than 35%. The time point is: newly diagnosed GD, antithyroid drugs for less than 3 months. The TCR library was made from RNA extracted from PBMCs. Tubes containing EDTA received roughly 8.8 milliliters of drawn peripheral blood. The CDR3 is 17 amino acids. Trimming took 6 bases from V and 0 from J, leaving 15 bases between them. Per the germline V gene, CDR1 is MDHEN and CDR2 is SYDVKM.

This specimen was peripheral blood mononuclear cells (PBMCs), taken at new diagnosis, from a patient treated with antithyroid drugs. The V gene is TRBV28, the J gene TRBJ1-6; possible D gene TRBD1, 6 bases. The TCR was taken from a female donor with Graves disease. CDR3 nucleotide sequence: TGTGCCAGCAGCTTGGTCAGGGGAAGCTCCTATAATTCACCCCTCCACTTT. Translated, it gives CASSLVRGSSYNSPLHF. Drawing the rest from reference TRBV28 and TRBJ1-6, the complete variable domain is DVKVTQSSRYLVKRTGEKVFLECVQDMDHENMFWYRQDPGLGLRLIYFSYDVKMKEKGDIPEGYSVSREKKERFSLILESASTNQTSMYLCASSLVRGSSYNSPLHFGNGTRLTVT.